These 20 T cell receptor beta chains originate from one sample sequenced in a study of blood T cell repertoires in COVID-19. Clones were read by immunoSEQ multiplex PCR, and TCRdb kept only the in-frame ones, dropping some. The sample yields about 350,000 clones, about 90% seen once. Specimen: PBMCs or T cells enriched from blood (not recorded which). Receptor source: a woman in her twenties or thirties who had recovered from COVID-19.

The chain recombines TRBV30 with TRBJ1-1; perhaps TRBD1 as D (5 bases). The CDR3 spans 12 residues. Looked up from germline, CDR1 is GTSNPN and CDR2 is SVGIG (reference sequence). V gave up 4 bases and J gave up 7 bases, with 13 bases separating them. The CDR3 protein is CAWTLGGNEAFF. The CDR3 coding sequence is TGTGCCTGGACTCTTGGGGGGAATGAAGCTTTCTTT.

This clone was picked up a small number of times. This chain joins TRBV10-3 and TRBJ1-3; D is perhaps TRBD1 (6 bases). The germline gives CDR1 ENHRY, CDR2 SYGVKD. V was pared by 5 bases and J by 0 bases, with 8 bases between. This CDR3 spans 14 amino acids. The CDR3 region is CAISTGISGNTIYF. The CDR3 DNA is TGTGCCATCAGTACAGGGATCTCTGGAAACACCATATATTTT.

V gene TRBV21-1 combines with J gene TRBJ2-1; TRBD2, the table's D call, was not compared with the DNA. TRBV21-1 is termed a pseudogene. The CDR3 consists of 19 residues. Here the CDR3 reads CASSKFVHPAVSSYNEQFF. The DNA for the CDR3 is TGTGCCAGCAGCAAATTCGTTCATCCGGCGGTTAGCTCCTACAATGAGCAGTTCTTC.

This chain connects TRBV11-3 to TRBJ2-3; D is ambiguous. Germline CDR1 and CDR2: SGHNT and YENEEA. V was clipped by 3 bases and J by 10 bases, with 14 bases between them. The CDR3 has 13 residues. The DNA for the CDR3 is TGTGCCAGCAGCTTTAATTCAGGCGAGCCGCAGTATTTT. Translated: CASSFNSGEPQYF.

J is TRBJ2-6 and V is TRBV2, with a tentative D call TRBD1 (6 bases). The CDR3 contains 16 residues. Germline loops: CDR1 SNHLY, CDR2 FYNNEI. Trimming stripped 5 bases from V and 2 bases from J, with 13 bases between. CDR3 region: CASSLQGLTGANVLTF. The CDR3, as DNA: TGTGCCAGCAGTCTACAGGGTCTCACTGGGGCCAACGTCCTGACTTTC.

The chain recombines TRBV6-5 with TRBJ2-7, with D possibly matching TRBD1 (6 bases). The V and J ends lost 3 bases and 0 bases respectively, with 12 bases between them. The CDR3 spans 15 residues. Looked up from germline, CDR1 is MNHEY and CDR2 is SVGAGI. The CDR3 loop reads CASSYLTGLSYEQYF. CDR3 bases: TGTGCCAGCAGTTATTTGACAGGCCTCTCCTACGAGCAGTACTTC.

V gene TRBV4-2 combines with J gene TRBJ2-7; possibly TRBD2 for D (5 bases). The germline V and J ends were trimmed by 0 bases and 2 bases, with 11 bases remaining between them. CDR3 length: 15 amino acids. In germline, CDR1 is LGHNA, CDR2 YNFKEQ. CDR3 in DNA: TGTGCCAGCAGCCAAGAAACCCACGGGACCTACGAGCAGTACTTC. It codes for CASSQETHGTYEQYF.

This chain joins TRBV10-3 and TRBJ2-2, with D possibly matching TRBD1 (6 bases). The V end lost 0 bases, the J end lost 0 bases, and 11 bases lay between the germline ends. CDR3 length equals 17 residues. Germline lookup yields CDR1 ENHRY and CDR2 SYGVKD. CDR3 in DNA: TGTGCCATCAGTGAGTCGTGGGGGCCGACGAACACCGGGGAGCTGTTTTTT. Translated: CAISESWGPTNTGELFF.

The chain has TRBV5-1 and TRBJ1-2, with D perhaps matching TRBD1 (5 bases). Germline values: CDR1 SGHRS, CDR2 YFSETQ. V lost 0 bases and J 6 bases, leaving 12 bases between the germline ends. This CDR3 comprises 14 residues. CDR3 bases: TGCGCCAGCAGCTTGGCGGCGGGGACGGATGGCTACACCTTC. This encodes CASSLAAGTDGYTF.

The J gene is TRBJ1-5, the V gene TRBV6-1, with D uncertain. CDR3 length: 16 residues. V was trimmed by 0 bases and J by 0 bases, leaving 9 bases between them. The germline CDR1 and CDR2 sequences are MNHNS and SASEGT. CDR3 protein: CASSEAVIYSNQPQHF. The CDR3 bases are TGTGCCAGCAGTGAAGCGGTCATCTATAGCAATCAGCCCCAGCATTTT.

The chain couples TRBV28 to TRBJ2-7, with 8 positions matching TRBD2. The V gene end was trimmed by 6 bases and the J gene end by 4 bases; junction bases not matched to a gene: 8. CDR1 is MDHEN, CDR2 SYDVKM, per germline. The CDR3 extends over 14 amino acids. For the CDR3, the DNA is TGTGCCAGCAGGTTAGCGGGGATGCTTTACGAGCAGTACTTC. It is translated as CASRLAGMLYEQYF.

The chain employs TRBV9 and TRBJ1-1, with 7 bases fitting TRBD1. The CDR3 is 15 amino acids. Trimming at V came to 4 bases and at J to 3 bases, leaving 9 bases not matched to a gene. Germline CDR1 reads SGDLS; CDR2 reads YYNGEE. CDR3 in amino acids: CASSQTGTVDTEAFF. DNA of the CDR3: TGTGCCAGCAGCCAAACCGGGACAGTCGACACTGAAGCTTTCTTT. Based on the CDR3 plus reference TRBV9 and TRBJ1-1, the full variable domain is DSGVTQTPKHLITATGQRVTLRCSPRSGDLSVYWYQQSLDQGLQFLIQYYNGEERAKGNILERFSAQQFPDLHSELNLSSLELGDSALYFCASSQTGTVDTEAFFGQGTRLTVV.

There are a few counts of this clone. The chain carries TRBV25-1 and TRBJ2-1; a possible D gene is TRBD2 (6 bases). The germline gives CDR1 MGHDK, CDR2 SYGVNS. V dropped 0 bases and J dropped 8 bases, with 14 bases sitting between them. This CDR3 contains 15 residues. In DNA, the CDR3 is TGTGCCAGCAGTGAATACGGCGGGAACCGGGATGAGCAGTTCTTC. Protein: CASSEYGGNRDEQFF.

The CDR3 DNA sequence: TGTGCCATCAGTGAGTTCGCAGGGTCTGGAAACACCATATATTTT. Translating it yields CAISEFAGSGNTIYF. The rearrangement uses TRBV10-3 and TRBJ1-3; possible D gene TRBD1, 5 bases. This CDR3 contains 15 residues. Trimming removed 1 base at V and 1 base at J, with 8 bases between. Germline-derived CDR1 and CDR2 are ENHRY and SYGVKD.

The chain joins TRBV7-9 to TRBJ1-1; D might be TRBD1 (5 bases). The CDR3 has 16 amino acids. Trimming removed 3 bases at V and 5 bases at J, with 19 bases between. CDR1 is SEHNR, CDR2 FQNEAQ, per germline (reference sequence). Here the CDR3 DNA reads TGTGCCAGCAGCTTTTCAAAAGGGACGGGGAGGACTGAAGCTTTCTTT. The encoded protein is CASSFSKGTGRTEAFF.

V gene TRBV5-4 combines with J gene TRBJ1-1; D is uncertain. The CDR3 length is 16 residues. Trimming took 4 bases from V and 1 from J, leaving 17 bases between them. In germline, CDR1 is SGHNT, CDR2 YYREEE (reference sequence). The CDR3 loop reads CASSRGVGRGNTEAFF. Written as DNA, the CDR3 is TGTGCCAGCAGCCGTGGAGTTGGACGGGGGAACACTGAAGCTTTCTTT.

The J gene is TRBJ2-5, the V gene TRBV7-9; 8 nucleotides line up with TRBD2. Per germline, CDR1 SEHNR and CDR2 FQNEAQ (reference sequence). The CDR3 totals 17 residues. Losses at the gene ends were 3 bases for V and 0 bases for J; bases not matched to a gene: 9. The CDR3 is CASSFSGAGGHQETQYF. CDR3 nucleotides: TGTGCCAGCAGCTTTTCTGGGGCGGGGGGTCACCAAGAGACCCAGTACTTC. Combining the CDR3 with reference TRBV7-9 and TRBJ2-5 gives the whole variable domain DTGVSQNPRHKITKRGQNVTFRCDPISEHNRLYWYRQTLGQGPEFLTYFQNEAQLEKSRLLSDRFSAERPKGSFSTLEIQRTEQGDSAMYLCASSFSGAGGHQETQYFGPGTRLLVL.

The chain links TRBV4-3 to TRBJ2-1; D not certain. V was pared by 0 bases and J by 4 bases, with 7 bases between. Germline CDR1 and CDR2: LGHNA and YSLEER. The CDR3 consists of 14 residues. CDR3 sequence (DNA): TGCGCCAGCAGCCAAGACAGGTATTACAATGAGCAGTTCTTC. It yields the protein CASSQDRYYNEQFF.

The genes are TRBV5-1 and TRBJ2-7; TRBD1 agrees at 8 bases. The CDR3 loop spans 14 amino acids. Trimming removed 5 bases from V and 3 bases from J; junction bases left unmatched: 7. Looked up from germline, CDR1 is SGHRS and CDR2 is YFSETQ. This CDR3 is CASSSTGGHYEQYF. DNA of the CDR3: TGCGCCAGCAGTTCCACAGGGGGGCACTACGAGCAGTACTTC.

This clone was seen only once. In nucleotides, the CDR3 is TGTGCCATCAGCAAGGACAGGGCAAATTTCCAAGAGACCCAGTACTTC. It translates to CAISKDRANFQETQYF. The genes are TRBV10-3 and TRBJ2-5; 8 bases fit TRBD1. This CDR3 spans 16 amino acids. V trimming: 6 bases; J trimming: 1 base; junction bases outside the gene matches: 10. Germline loops: CDR1 ENHRY, CDR2 SYGVKD.